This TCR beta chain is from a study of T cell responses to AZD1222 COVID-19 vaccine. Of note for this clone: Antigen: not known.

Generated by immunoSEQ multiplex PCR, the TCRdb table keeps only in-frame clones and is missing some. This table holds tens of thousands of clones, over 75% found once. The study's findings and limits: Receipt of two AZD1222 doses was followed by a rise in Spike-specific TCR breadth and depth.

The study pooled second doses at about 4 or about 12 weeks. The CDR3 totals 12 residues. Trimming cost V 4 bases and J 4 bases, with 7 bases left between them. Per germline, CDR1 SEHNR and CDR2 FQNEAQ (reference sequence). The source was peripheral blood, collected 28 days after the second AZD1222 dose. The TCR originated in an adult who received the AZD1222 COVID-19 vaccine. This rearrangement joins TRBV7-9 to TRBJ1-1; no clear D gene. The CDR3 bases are TGTGCCAGCAGCTCCGGTGGCACTGAAGCTTTCTTT. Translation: CASSSGGTEAFF.